The 6 T cell receptor beta chains presented below share a single source sample, sequenced in a study of T cells in Graves' hyperthyroidism and ophthalmopathy. RNA transcripts were the template for amplifying TCR beta CDR3 regions. The study used the HTBI primer set for a first-round RT-PCR of the TCR CDR3. TCRdb called the multiplex PCR reads again in MiXCR, with one record for every CDR3 protein. The sample lists roughly 500,000 distinct CDR3 sequences; approximately 13% were seen once. Input material: blood. The receptors were sampled from a woman aged 25 to 39 with Graves' hyperthyroidism that later progressed to Graves' ophthalmopathy.

This clonotype came up a few times. CDR3 in DNA: TGTGCCAGCAGCTTAGGACTAGCGGGAGGGCCGGGTGAGCAGTTCTTC. Amino acid sequence: CASSLGLAGGPGEQFF. The chain carries TRBV7-3 and TRBJ2-1, with 15 nucleotides matching TRBD2. Germline values: CDR1 SGHTA, CDR2 FQGTGA. This CDR3 region has 16 residues. V lost 2 bases and J lost 9; bases outside the gene matches: 5. Looking up the rest from reference TRBV7-3 and TRBJ2-1 gives the full variable domain: GAGVSQTPSNKVTEKGKYVELRCDPISGHTALYWYRQSLGQGPEFLIYFQGTGAADDSGLPNDRFFAVRPEGSVSTLKIQRTERGDSAVYLCASSLGLAGGPGEQFFGPGTRLTVL.

This clonotype was seen repeatedly, ten times or more. The V and J genes are TRBV12-3 or TRBV12-4 and TRBJ2-7; D is ambiguous. The CDR3 extends over 13 amino acids. V gave up 6 bases and J gave up 2 bases, with 11 bases separating them. The CDR3 loop is CASSHDSTYEQYF. For the CDR3, the DNA is TGTGCCAGCAGCCACGACTCAACCTACGAGCAGTACTTC.

This clonotype has a count of ten or more. The chain joins TRBV28 to TRBJ2-1; the D is unclear. The V and J ends lost 6 bases and 5 bases respectively, with 11 bases between them. This CDR3 has 13 residues. Per the germline V gene, CDR1 is MDHEN and CDR2 is SYDVKM. As DNA, the CDR3 is TGTGCCAGCAGCTCCAACCTAGACAATGAGCAGTTCTTC. This gives the protein CASSSNLDNEQFF. The full variable domain, its missing parts supplied by reference TRBV28 and TRBJ2-1, is DVKVTQSSRYLVKRTGEKVFLECVQDMDHENMFWYRQDPGLGLRLIYFSYDVKMKEKGDIPEGYSVSREKKERFSLILESASTNQTSMYLCASSSNLDNEQFFGPGTRLTVL.

This clonotype was picked up many times. The rearrangement links TRBV28 to TRBJ1-1; D is undetermined. CDR1 and CDR2 (germline): MDHEN, SYDVKM. The CDR3 contains 14 residues. Trimming removed 5 bases at V and 11 bases at J, with 21 bases between. CDR3 coding DNA: TGTGCCAGCAGTCTCCCATCCCCAGGATTCCCGGCTTTCTTT. It translates to CASSLPSPGFPAFF.

This clonotype has at least ten counts. The chain combines TRBV5-6 with TRBJ1-4, with 7 bases matching TRBD1. Losses at the gene ends were 4 bases for V and 4 bases for J; bases not matched to a gene: 7. Per the germline V gene, CDR1 is SGHDT and CDR2 is YYEEEE. The CDR3 is 15 residues long. CDR3 residues: CASSARTGLNEKLFF. CDR3 DNA sequence: TGTGCCAGCAGCGCGAGGACAGGCCTTAATGAAAAACTGTTTTTT.

This clonotype was seen repeatedly, ten times or more. This sequence joins TRBV18 and TRBJ1-5, with D unclear. With 0 bases removed from V and 4 bases from J, the gap between germline ends came to 7 bases. CDR1 and CDR2 from the germline V gene are KGHSH and LQKENI. The CDR3 runs to 14 residues. The CDR3 coding sequence is TGTGCCAGCTCACCACCGTGGGAGAATCAGCCCCAGCATTTT. Residues: CASSPPWENQPQHF. Full variable domain (remainder filled in from reference TRBV18 and TRBJ1-5): NAGVMQNPRHLVRRRGQEARLRCSPMKGHSHVYWYRQLPEEGLKFMVYLQKENIIDESGMPKERFSAEFPKEGPSILRIQQVVRGDSAAYFCASSPPWENQPQHFGDGTRLSIL.